This TCR beta chain was obtained from a study of OX40 agonist ivuxolimab in advanced cancers. Across the study: Patients were dosed intravenously with ivuxolimab at 0.01 to 10 mg/kg every 2 weeks. Averaging 60 years in age, with a range of about 20 to 90, the cohort was 82.7% male.

The data were produced by immunoSEQ multiplex PCR, yet TCRdb's version contains in-frame clones alone and is incomplete. The sample lists fewer than 30,000 clones; 83% were seen once. If patients had autoimmune disease history or systemic immunosuppression, they were excluded. This CDR3 spans 15 amino acids. CDR1 and CDR2 (germline): LGHNA, YSLEER. V lost 0 bases, J lost 4 bases, and 10 bases lay in between. The sequences come from CD4+ or CD8+ T cells sorted from blood, collected in a trial of the OX40 agonist ivuxolimab. This clonotype was obtained from an adult with an advanced solid tumor such as melanoma, head and neck, liver or kidney cancer. The J gene is TRBJ1-5, the V gene TRBV4-3; D remains unclear. This CDR3 reads CASSQDFTGNQPQHF. Here the CDR3 DNA reads TGCGCCAGCAGCCAAGATTTCACTGGGAATCAGCCCCAGCATTTT.